Listed below are T cell receptor beta chains from one sample, sequenced in a study of cytomegalovirus exposure and HLA in healthy donors. Sequencing was performed with immunoSEQ multiplex PCR; in TCRdb, only in-frame clones are kept and a portion is missing. The sample records about 21,000 clones, approximately 80% being singletons. The sample comprised PBMCs. All receptors come from a man aged 60 to 75 in good health and CMV-seronegative. CDR3s include the opening cysteine and the closing phenylalanine or tryptophan. Fields, in order: J gene, V gene, CDR3 protein.

TRBJ2-6 TRBV15 CATSRDFGSGANVLTF
TRBJ2-2 TRBV7-3 CASSPTSGRGGELFF
TRBJ1-6 TRBV7-6 CASSPQGSDSPLHF
TRBJ2-3 TRBV4-2 CASSQGARTSGTDTQYF
TRBJ2-1 TRBV2 CASWQMDRGREQFF
TRBJ1-5 TRBV25-1 CASSGQGYQPQHF
TRBJ1-6 TRBV4-1 CASSQDPTVYNSPLHF
TRBJ2-7 TRBV6-1 CASSSQGFASYEQYF
TRBJ2-1 TRBV7-2 CASSPGGPLSGEQFF
TRBJ1-2 TRBV7-6 CASSLVPSAGGYTF
TRBJ2-1 TRBV4-3 CASSQGGSNVDEQFF
TRBJ2-1 TRBV18 CASSPQTGGFEQFF
TRBJ2-1 TRBV5-1 CASSPTPMAGNEQFF
TRBJ2-2 TRBV29-1 CSVEDPDRATGELFF
TRBJ1-5 TRBV2 CASSGGAVGRRVNQPQHF
TRBJ1-1 TRBV30 CAWSAGGPEAFF
TRBJ2-1 TRBV6-4 CASSEASSGGADEQFF
TRBJ1-1 TRBV28 CAGAWGGKPEAFF
TRBJ2-7 TRBV2 CASTLTGGNEQYF